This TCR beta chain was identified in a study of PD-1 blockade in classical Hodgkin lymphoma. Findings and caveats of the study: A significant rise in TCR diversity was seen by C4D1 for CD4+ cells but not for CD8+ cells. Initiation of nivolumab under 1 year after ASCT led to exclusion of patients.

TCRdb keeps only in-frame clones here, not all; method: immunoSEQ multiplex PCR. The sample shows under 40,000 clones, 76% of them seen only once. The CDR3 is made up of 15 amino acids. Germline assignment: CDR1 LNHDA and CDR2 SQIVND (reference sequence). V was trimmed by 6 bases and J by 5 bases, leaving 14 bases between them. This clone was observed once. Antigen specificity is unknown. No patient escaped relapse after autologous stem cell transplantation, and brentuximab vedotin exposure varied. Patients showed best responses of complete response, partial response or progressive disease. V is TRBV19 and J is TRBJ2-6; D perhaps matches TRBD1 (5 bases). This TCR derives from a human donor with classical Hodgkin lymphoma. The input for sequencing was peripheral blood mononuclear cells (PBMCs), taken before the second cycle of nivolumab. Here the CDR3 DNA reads TGTGCCAGTAGGCGATCAGGGTCCTGGGCCAACGTCCTGACTTTC. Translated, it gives CASRRSGSWANVLTF.